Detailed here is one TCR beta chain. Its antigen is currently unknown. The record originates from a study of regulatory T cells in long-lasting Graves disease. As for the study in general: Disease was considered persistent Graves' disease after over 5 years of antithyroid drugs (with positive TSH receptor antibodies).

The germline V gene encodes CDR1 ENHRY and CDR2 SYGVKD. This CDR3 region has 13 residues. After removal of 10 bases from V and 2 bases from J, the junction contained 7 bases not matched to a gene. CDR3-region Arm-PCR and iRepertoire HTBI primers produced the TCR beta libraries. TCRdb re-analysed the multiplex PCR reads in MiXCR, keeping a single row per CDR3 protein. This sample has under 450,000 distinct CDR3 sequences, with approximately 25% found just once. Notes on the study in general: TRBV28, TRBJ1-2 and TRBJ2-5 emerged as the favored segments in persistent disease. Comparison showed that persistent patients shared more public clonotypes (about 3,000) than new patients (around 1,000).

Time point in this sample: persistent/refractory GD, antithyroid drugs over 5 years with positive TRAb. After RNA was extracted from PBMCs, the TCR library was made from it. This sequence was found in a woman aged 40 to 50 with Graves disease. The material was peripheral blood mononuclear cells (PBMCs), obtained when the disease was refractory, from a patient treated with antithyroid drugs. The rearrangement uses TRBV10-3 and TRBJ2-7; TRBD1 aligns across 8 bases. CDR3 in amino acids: CATGTGFPYEQYF. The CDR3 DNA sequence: TGTGCCACGGGGACAGGCTTTCCCTACGAGCAGTACTTC.